The following is a T cell receptor beta chain sequence with its context. As yet, its antigen is unknown. Because the CDR3 is missing its conserved closing phenylalanine or tryptophan, this is likely a read error. The sample comes from a study of tumor-infiltrating lymphocytes in primary liver carcinoma. The overall study: Productive TCRbeta read yields ran from roughly 3.9 to 6.8 million per sample and were similar between tissues. Regarding the study as a whole: It was tumor-adjacent and tumor-blood pairs that overlapped less than tumor region pairs did. Because of bulk unsorted sampling, CD4+ and CD8+ repertoires were not subjected to comparison.

Production of TCR beta cDNA used 400 to 650 ng total RNA together with a constant-region primer. What produced the TCR beta libraries was three nested multiplex PCR rounds using slightly modified ARM-PCR. In the first two PCR rounds, TRBV1-TRBV30 forward primers were paired with a C-beta reverse primer, and each round lasted about 9 cycles. MiXCR, run by TCRdb on the multiplex PCR reads, gives a single entry per CDR3 protein. Of 250,000 to 400,000 distinct CDR3 sequences listed, approximately 65% are singletons. The researchers obtained blood RNA from unsorted whole blood and also extracted germline DNA. Before surgery, approximately 4 milliliters of EDTA blood were taken. The CDR3 is 14 residues long. Looked up from germline, CDR1 is WSHSY and CDR2 is SAAADI.

The source of this sequence is a man aged 35 to 55 with primary liver carcinoma and hepatitis B virus infection. Sequenced material: peripheral blood. The genes are TRBV10-2 and TRBJ2-1; D possibly uses TRBD1 or TRBD2 (5 bases each). The DNA of the CDR3 is TGCACCAGCAGTGACGGGACGGGGTGGTATGAGCAGTTCCTC. This sequence encodes CTSSDGTGWYEQFL.